The rows below give T cell receptor beta chains drawn from one sample of a study of CD8 T cells in Susac syndrome. TCRdb reanalysed the immunoSEQ multiplex PCR reads using MiXCR and keeps one entry per CDR3 protein. In the table there are fewer than 200,000 distinct CDR3 sequences, roughly 91% of which are singletons. What was sequenced was CD4+ T cells from PBMCs. Receptors were obtained from a human donor with Susac syndrome. Both conserved end residues are part of each CDR3. A D gene is named only where the DNA matches it firmly. Part of the rows lack a size; the others show once, few, many or a class for expanded clones.

>TRBV20-1|TRBJ2-3|TRBD2|-
TGCAGTGCTGGGAGGGGCGGGACCACAGATACGCAGTATTTT
CSAGRGGTTDTQYF
>TRBV12-3/TRBV12-4|TRBJ1-2|-|-
TGTGCCAGCAGAGCTACCGGGACGGTCTATGGCTACACCTTC
CASRATGTVYGYTF
>TRBV5-1|TRBJ2-5|-|-
TGCGCCAGCAGCCGACTTAGTGATCAAGAGACCCAGTACTTC
CASSRLSDQETQYF
>TRBV11-1|TRBJ1-1|-|-
TGTGCCAGCAGTGTAGTAGGGGGGCACACTGAAGCTTTCTTT
CASSVVGGHTEAFF
>TRBV18|TRBJ1-4|-|-
TGTGCCAGCTCACCCACAGTGGGGCAAGTTTTGGAAAAACTGTTTTTT
CASSPTVGQVLEKLFF
>TRBV9|TRBJ1-4|-|-
TGTGCCAGCAGCGTAGAAGGGACTAATGAAAAACTGTTTTTT
CASSVEGTNEKLFF
>TRBV6-8|TRBJ2-3|TRBD2|-
TGTGCCAGCAGTTACTCGCGGGGGGATTTTCATAGCACAGATACGCAGTATTTT
CASSYSRGDFHSTDTQYF
>TRBV20-1|TRBJ1-2|TRBD1|-
TGCAGTGCTAGAGCCCCACAGGGGGCGGGTGGCTACACCTTC
CSARAPQGAGGYTF
>TRBV6-5|TRBJ1-1|-|-
TGTGCCAGCAGTTACCTGGGGCTTGGGTTAGGGAGGAACACTGAAGCTTTCTTT
CASSYLGLGLGRNTEAFF
>TRBV25-1|TRBJ2-7|TRBD2|-
TGTGCCAGCAGTGAATCTAGCGGGAGCCACGAGCAGTACTTC
CASSESSGSHEQYF
>TRBV5-1|TRBJ2-7|-|-
TGCGCCAGCAGCGCAGAAAACTACGAGCAGTACTTC
CASSAENYEQYF
>TRBV2|TRBJ2-7|-|once
TGTGCCAGCAGTGCTGGGGCAGGGCCCTACGAGCAGTACTTC
CASSAGAGPYEQYF
>TRBV20-1|TRBJ2-4|-|-
TGCAGTGCTAGGGAGACCAAAAACATTCAGTACTTC
CSARETKNIQYF
>TRBV20-1|TRBJ2-1|TRBD2|-
TGCAGTGCTTACTCGGGACTAACTATGGGTGAGCAGTTCTTC
CSAYSGLTMGEQFF
>TRBV29-1|TRBJ2-7|-|once
TGCAGCGTTTCCACGGGAGTCGGGTACGAGCAGTACTTC
CSVSTGVGYEQYF
>TRBV2|TRBJ1-6|-|-
TGTGCCAGCAGTGAAGCGCTTCGAACAGGGTGGGAATCACCCCTCCACTTT
CASSEALRTGWESPLHF
>TRBV12-3/TRBV12-4|TRBJ2-7|TRBD2|-
TGTGCCAGCAGGGGAAGCGGGACCTACGAGCAGTACTTC
CASRGSGTYEQYF
>TRBV19|TRBJ2-4|-|-
TGTGCCAGTAGCAATATAGCGGACAAAAACATTCAGTACTTC
CASSNIADKNIQYF
>TRBV2|TRBJ1-6|TRBD1|-
TGTGCCAGCAGTGAGACGGGACAGGGAAATTCACCCCTCCACTTT
CASSETGQGNSPLHF
>TRBV4-1|TRBJ2-5|TRBD2|-
TGCGCCAGTAGTCAGGGAGGGCGAGAGACCCAGTACTTC
CASSQGGRETQYF
>TRBV2|TRBJ2-5|-|-
TGTGCCAGTATAGCTAGACAGTCTCAAGAGACCCAGTACTTC
CASIARQSQETQYF
>TRBV3-1|TRBJ2-7|TRBD2|-
TGTGCCAGCAGCCACTCGGGACTAGCGGTATTCGAGCAGTACTTC
CASSHSGLAVFEQYF
>TRBV28|TRBJ2-4|-|-
TGTGCCAGCAATAGCCCACAGACACTAGCCAAAAACATTCAGTACTTC
CASNSPQTLAKNIQYF
>TRBV25-1|TRBJ1-6|-|-
TGTGCCAGCAGAGGTCAGGGTTGGGGTTCACCCCTCCACTTT
CASRGQGWGSPLHF
>TRBV6-1|TRBJ1-4|TRBD1|-
TGTGCCAGCAGTGTGACAGGGTGGAATGAAAAACTGTTTTTT
CASSVTGWNEKLFF
>TRBV7-3|TRBJ2-1|-|-
TGTGCCAGCAGCTTAGACGTACGCAAGGGCTACAATGAGCAGTTCTTC
CASSLDVRKGYNEQFF
>TRBV24-1|TRBJ2-7|-|-
TGTGCCACCAGTGATTCCTTTGAGCAGTACTTC
CATSDSFEQYF
>TRBV3-1|TRBJ2-1|-|-
TGTGCCAGCAGCCAAGCTTACTGGGACAATGAGCAGTTCTTC
CASSQAYWDNEQFF
>TRBV20-1|TRBJ1-5|-|-
TGCAGTGCTAGGGCCGGTCCGAACCTTCAGCCCCAGCATTTT
CSARAGPNLQPQHF
>TRBV29-1|TRBJ2-5|-|-
TGCAGCTCGACCCGGGGTGGGGCCGCGTGGGAGACCCAGTACTTC
CSSTRGGAAWETQYF
>TRBV20-1|TRBJ2-2|TRBD1|-
TGCAGTGCTAGAGATTCCGGGACAGGGGATGGTACCGGGGAGCTGTTTTTT
CSARDSGTGDGTGELFF
>TRBV20-1|TRBJ1-2|-|-
TGCAGTGCTACAGAGCAGACAGTAGCTAACTATGGCTACACCTTC
CSATEQTVANYGYTF
>TRBV4-1|TRBJ2-1|-|-
TGCGCCAGCAGCCAACCTCGAAAAGGGTCCTCCTACAATGAGCAGTTCTTC
CASSQPRKGSSYNEQFF
>TRBV5-1|TRBJ2-3|TRBD2|few
TGCGCCAGCAGCTTAAAGCGGGGGAGCACAGATACGCAGTATTTT
CASSLKRGSTDTQYF
>TRBV7-9|TRBJ2-3|-|-
TGTGCCAGCAGCTTTTTGGCGGGGGCTAGCACAGATACGCAGTATTTT
CASSFLAGASTDTQYF
>TRBV14|TRBJ2-6|TRBD2|-
TGTGCCAGCAGCCAAACGGGACTAGCGGGGGGGGACCCTGGGGCCAACGTCCTGACTTTC
CASSQTGLAGGDPGANVLTF
>TRBV7-3|TRBJ2-7|TRBD1|few
TGTGCCAGCAGCTTAAGACAGGGTCTCCCCTACGAGCAGTACTTC
CASSLRQGLPYEQYF
>TRBV10-3|TRBJ2-7|-|-
TGTGCCATCGGTGACAGCTACGAGCAGTACTTC
CAIGDSYEQYF
>TRBV12-3/TRBV12-4|TRBJ2-7|TRBD1|-
TGTGCCAGCAGTTCCCACCGGACAGGGTTCAACGAGCAGTACTTC
CASSSHRTGFNEQYF
>TRBV28|TRBJ1-5|-|once
TGTGCCAGCTATAGTCTCAATCAGCCCCAGCATTTT
CASYSLNQPQHF
>TRBV9|TRBJ2-2|TRBD2|-
TGTGCCAGCAGCGTACGGGTAGCGGGCGGTACCGGGGAGCTGTTTTTT
CASSVRVAGGTGELFF
>TRBV7-8|TRBJ2-1|-|-
TGTGCCAGCAGCTTAGAGCGTAGAAAGCAGTTCTTC
CASSLERRKQFF
>TRBV24-1|TRBJ2-1|-|-
TGTGCCACCAGTGATCCACAGAGCTCCTACAATGAGCAGTTCTTC
CATSDPQSSYNEQFF
>TRBV6-1|TRBJ1-2|-|-
TGTGCCAGCAGTGAAGTGGGTGGCTACACCTTC
CASSEVGGYTF
>TRBV19|TRBJ1-1|-|once
TGTGCCAGTAGTATCGCTCGGGGGAACACTGAAGCTTTCTTT
CASSIARGNTEAFF
>TRBV5-1|TRBJ1-4|-|-
TGCGCCAGCAGCTCAGCCCTGAGGGAGTCTAATGAAAAACTGTTTTTT
CASSSALRESNEKLFF
>TRBV19|TRBJ2-7|-|-
TGTGCCAGTAGTATTCAGACCTCCTACGAGCAGTACTTC
CASSIQTSYEQYF
>TRBV3-1|TRBJ1-5|-|-
TGTGCCAGCAGCCAAGATCACGGCGATCAGCCCCAGCATTTT
CASSQDHGDQPQHF
>TRBV19|TRBJ2-1|-|-
TGTGCCAGTAGTACCCGCAGCGGGCGAAGCTCCTACAATGAGCAGTTCTTC
CASSTRSGRSSYNEQFF